This T cell receptor (beta chain) came from a study of blood T cell repertoires in COVID-19. The wider study: Whether acute or convalescent, the COVID-19 samples came from the United States, Italy and Spain. In each case, the material was cDNA or gDNA derived from T cells, B-cell-depleted T cells, or PBMCs.

In the authors' methods: Scientists estimated how many nucleated cells there were by amplifying reference gene primers. Sequencing was performed with immunoSEQ multiplex PCR; in TCRdb, only in-frame clones are kept and a portion is missing. V, J and clone size reflect that table, while D and trimming were determined from the DNA. The sample shows roughly 76,000 clones, approximately 80% of them seen only once. This CDR3 has 15 amino acids. Unmatched junction bases numbered 8, after V lost 0 bases and J lost 6 bases. Germline V gene lookup returns CDR1 MDHEN and CDR2 SYDVKM. The sample consisted of peripheral blood. The gene calls are TRBV28 and TRBJ2-7; 7 bases align to TRBD2. This clonotype originated in a human donor in a cohort sampled during active COVID-19. The CDR3 reads CASSLWGGGIGEQYF. CDR3 DNA sequence: TGTGCCAGCAGTTTATGGGGCGGGGGTATAGGCGAGCAGTACTTC.